The next 15 T cell receptor beta chains were all read from a single sample in a study of blood T cell repertoires in COVID-19. Using immunoSEQ multiplex PCR, the repertoire was profiled, and TCRdb retains in-frame clones only, with some absent. The sample lists 35,000 to 50,000 clones, 86% occurring once. Sequenced material: peripheral blood. The receptors shown here come from a man in his 70s with acute or convalescent COVID-19.

V is TRBV7-9 and J is TRBJ1-1; 10 nucleotides align to TRBD1. Per the germline V gene, CDR1 is SEHNR and CDR2 is FQNEAQ (reference sequence). V shed 8 bases, J shed 12 bases, and the junction held 6 bases outside the gene matches. The CDR3 loop spans 11 amino acids. In DNA form, the CDR3 reads TGTGCCAGCTCCGGGACAGGGGATTCTTTCTTT. The encoded protein is CASSGTGDSFF.

The chain links TRBV5-1 to TRBJ2-7, with D hard to call. Trimming shortened V by 0 bases and J by 6 bases, and 10 bases separated the two germline ends. The CDR3 has 13 amino acids. Germline CDR1 and CDR2: SGHRS and YFSETQ. CDR3 sequence reads: CASSLETYLEQYF. Here the CDR3 DNA reads TGCGCCAGCAGCTTGGAAACCTACCTCGAGCAGTACTTC.

The chain uses TRBV7-3 and TRBJ1-2; no reliable D call. V lost 5 bases to trimming and J lost 4 bases, with 14 bases between them. The CDR3 totals 14 residues. Germline V gene lookup returns CDR1 SGHTA and CDR2 FQGTGA. CDR3: CASSLGPTPYGYTF. The CDR3 DNA sequence: TGTGCCAGCAGCCTCGGTCCTACCCCCTATGGCTACACCTTC.

The V and J genes are TRBV6-2 or TRBV6-3 and TRBJ1-5; D might be TRBD1 (6 bases). The CDR3 has 15 amino acids. Germline V gene sequence: CDR1 MNHEY, CDR2 SVGEGT. Trimming removed 6 bases at V and 7 bases at J, with 19 bases between. Here the CDR3 DNA reads TGTGCCAGCAGCCGGGGGGCATGGGGAGGGCAGCCCCAGCATTTT. This translates into CASSRGAWGGQPQHF.

This clone was counted a few times. The chain recombines TRBV28 with TRBJ1-1, with 12 bases fitting TRBD1. The V gene's germline CDR1 is MDHEN and CDR2 SYDVKM. V lost 5 bases, J lost 4 bases, and 11 bases stayed unmatched. The CDR3 is 17 amino acids. Here the CDR3 reads CASSPMGQGAGSTEAFF. In DNA form, the CDR3 reads TGTGCCAGCAGTCCAATGGGACAGGGGGCAGGGAGCACTGAAGCTTTCTTT.

CDR3 residues: CASSPPSGGAGETQYF. The CDR3 DNA follows: TGTGCCAGCAGCCCACCTAGCGGGGGGGCCGGAGAGACCCAGTACTTC. The chain carries TRBV7-2 and TRBJ2-5; TRBD2 matches at 12 bases. Germline loops: CDR1 SGHTA, CDR2 FQGNSA. The V segment lost 5 bases and the J segment 4 bases; nucleotides outside the gene matches: 8. The CDR3 has 16 residues.

The chain joins TRBV6-1 to TRBJ2-2; the match to TRBD1 covers 9 bases. V shed 3 bases and J 2 bases; nucleotides not matched to a gene: 7. Germline V gene data show CDR1 as MNHNS and CDR2 as SASEGT. This CDR3 contains 17 residues. CDR3 loop: CASSEGPQGANTGELFF. DNA for the CDR3: TGTGCCAGCAGTGAGGGGCCACAGGGGGCTAACACCGGGGAGCTGTTTTTT.

The chain recombines TRBV18 with TRBJ2-5, with 7 bases fitting TRBD2. Losses at the gene ends were 3 bases for V and 1 base for J; bases not matched to a gene: 5. The germline CDR1 and CDR2 sequences are KGHSH and LQKENI. The CDR3 runs 15 residues. The CDR3, as DNA: TGTGCCAGCTCACCGAACGGGGGGTTCCAAGAGACCCAGTACTTC. This sequence encodes CASSPNGGFQETQYF.

V is TRBV2 and J is TRBJ1-2, with D unclear. The CDR3 contains 13 residues. Trimming stripped 7 bases from V and 4 bases from J, with 13 bases between. Germline V gives CDR1 SNHLY, CDR2 FYNNEI. DNA for the CDR3: TGTGCCAGCACCCTCGAGCAGGTCTATGGCTACACCTTC. It specifies CASTLEQVYGYTF.

The chain has TRBV18 and TRBJ2-5; D gene uncertain. From germline, CDR1 is KGHSH and CDR2 LQKENI. Trimming cost V 2 bases and J 5 bases, with 9 bases left between them. CDR3 length equals 13 residues. The CDR3: CASSPSDGETQYF. CDR3 in DNA: TGTGCCAGCTCACCATCTGACGGGGAGACCCAGTACTTC. The full variable domain, with the rest looked up from reference TRBV18 and TRBJ2-5, is NAGVMQNPRHLVRRRGQEARLRCSPMKGHSHVYWYRQLPEEGLKFMVYLQKENIIDESGMPKERFSAEFPKEGPSILRIQQVVRGDSAAYFCASSPSDGETQYFGPGTRLLVL.

In its sample, this clone was seen once. V is TRBV5-1 and J is TRBJ2-3; D not certain. Trimming pared 7 bases from V and 1 base from J, leaving 7 bases between. The CDR3 runs 12 residues. CDR1 and CDR2 from the germline V gene are SGHRS and YFSETQ. DNA of the CDR3: TGCGCCAGCTCCGGTGGCACAGATACGCAGTATTTT. Protein: CASSGGTDTQYF.

The chain has TRBV6-2 or TRBV6-3 and TRBJ1-2; possible D gene TRBD1, 5 bases. Germline lookup yields CDR1 MNHEY and CDR2 SVGEGT. The CDR3 loop spans 16 amino acids. Trimming took 3 bases from V and 7 from J, leaving 21 bases between them. The CDR3 protein is CASSYVFGSPGGGYTF. CDR3 coding DNA: TGTGCCAGCAGTTATGTGTTCGGAAGCCCCGGGGGTGGCTACACCTTC.

For this clone: Relative to the germline gene, one junction end is altered; a read error may explain this. The chain uses TRBV10-3 and TRBJ2-3, with D perhaps TRBD2 (6 bases). Germline CDR1 and CDR2: ENHRY and SYGVKD. The CDR3 is 13 residues long. The CDR3 here is CAISESREVGSDF. DNA for the CDR3: TGTGCCATCAGTGAGTCGAGGGAGGTTGGATCGGATTTT.

The rearrangement joins TRBV6-2 or TRBV6-3 to TRBJ1-5, with 10 bases fitting TRBD1. The CDR3 extends over 16 amino acids. Trimming at V came to 5 bases and at J to 6 bases, leaving 10 bases not matched to a gene. The germline V gene has CDR1 MNHEY and CDR2 SVGEGT. In DNA, the CDR3 is TGTGCCAGCAGTCGTGGGGAATGGACAGGGGGTCAGCCCCAGCATTTT. Amino acid sequence: CASSRGEWTGGQPQHF.

The chain couples TRBV19 to TRBJ1-2; a weak D match, TRBD1 (5 bases). CDR1 is LNHDA and CDR2 is SQIVND in the germline V gene (reference sequence). The V end was cut by 6 bases, the J end by 4 bases, with 6 bases between. The CDR3 loop spans 11 amino acids. This chain's CDR3 is CASRTVYGYTF. In DNA, the CDR3 is TGTGCCAGTAGGACAGTCTATGGCTACACCTTC.